Listed here is a single TCR beta chain. CDR3 length equals 13 residues. Germline loops: CDR1 KGHDR, CDR2 SFDVKD. Trimming took off 6 bases at V and 2 bases at J, with 8 bases between the two ends. The sample comes from a study of control samples from healthy donors and cancer patients. The protocol was immunoSEQ multiplex PCR, while the TCRdb copy is restricted to in-frame clones and leaves out a portion. The repertoire holds roughly 120,000 clones, with roughly nine tenths as singletons. The rearrangement joins TRBV24-1 to TRBJ2-3; D remains unclear. The clonotype comes from a woman under 30 in good health. The specimen was blood. Here the CDR3 DNA reads TGTGCCACCAGTCTGGGAAACACAGATACGCAGTATTTT. It specifies CATSLGNTDTQYF.